These T cell receptor beta chains were read from a single sample in a study of cytomegalovirus exposure and HLA in healthy donors. Using immunoSEQ multiplex PCR, the repertoire was profiled, and TCRdb retains in-frame clones only, with some absent. Here the sample spans tens of thousands of clones, around 70% being singletons. Sample: PBMCs. The receptors stem from a man aged 60-69 years in good health and CMV-seronegative. Each CDR3 is given with its conserved first and last residue. A D gene is named only where the DNA matches it firmly. Expanded clones get a size class; other rows say once, few or many, or leave the size out.

clone_size j_call v_call d_call cdr3_aa cdr3_nt
NA TRBJ1-5 TRBV7-2 NA CASSSVLGDYSNQPQHF TGTGCCAGCAGCTCAGTATTGGGAGATTATAGCAATCAGCCCCAGCATTTT
NA TRBJ2-3 TRBV5-6 TRBD2 CASIQLAGPSTDTQYF TGTGCCAGCATCCAACTAGCGGGACCAAGCACAGATACGCAGTATTTT
NA TRBJ2-7 TRBV6-1 NA CASSPRGSYEQYF TGTGCCAGCAGTCCCAGGGGCTCCTACGAGCAGTACTTC
NA TRBJ1-6 TRBV5-1 NA CASSASFFQVLNSPLHF TGCGCCAGCAGCGCTTCCTTCTTCCAGGTATTGAATTCACCCCTCCACTTT
NA TRBJ1-4 TRBV30 NA CAWTPGGNEKLFF TGTGCCTGGACCCCCGGGGGGAATGAAAAACTGTTTTTT
NA TRBJ1-4 TRBV5-1 NA CASSTIGDSNEKLFF TGCGCCAGCAGCACCATAGGGGACTCTAATGAAAAACTGTTTTTT
NA TRBJ1-5 TRBV5-1 NA CASSLVGGSNQPQHF TGCGCCAGCAGCTTGGTAGGGGGTAGCAATCAGCCCCAGCATTTT
NA TRBJ2-2 TRBV5-1 TRBD1 CASSGTGTNTGELFF TGCGCCAGCAGCGGGACAGGGACGAACACCGGGGAGCTGTTTTTT
once TRBJ1-5 TRBV6-1 NA CASSEVVQGAQPQHF TGTGCCAGCAGTGAAGTCGTACAGGGTGCTCAGCCCCAGCATTTT
NA TRBJ2-7 TRBV6-5 TRBD1 CASSSDRGYEQYF TGTGCCAGCAGTTCAGACAGGGGTTACGAGCAGTACTTC
few TRBJ2-3 TRBV7-9 NA CASSLGGPVSTDTQYF TGTGCCAGCAGCTTAGGGGGCCCAGTGAGCACAGATACGCAGTATTTT
NA TRBJ1-1 TRBV5-6 NA CASTREGEAFF TGTGCCTCCACCCGGGAAGGTGAAGCTTTCTTT
NA TRBJ2-5 TRBV6-5 TRBD2 CASFSGRAWEQYF TGTGCCAGCTTTAGTGGGAGGGCATGGGAGCAGTACTTC
NA TRBJ2-7 TRBV30 TRBD2 CASGTSGPYEQYF TGTGCCTCCGGGACTAGCGGACCTTACGAGCAGTACTTC
NA TRBJ2-3 TRBV4-1 NA CASSQRRAEDTDTQYF TGCGCCAGCAGCCAACGAAGAGCGGAGGACACAGATACGCAGTATTTT
once TRBJ1-2 TRBV6-1 NA CASSEARGTNYGYTF TGTGCCAGCAGTGAAGCTCGGGGGACTAACTATGGCTACACCTTC
few TRBJ2-7 TRBV27 TRBD2 CASRGLAAPSSSYEQYF TGTGCCAGCAGGGGACTAGCTGCACCCTCTAGCTCCTACGAGCAGTACTTC
few TRBJ2-3 TRBV18 TRBD1 CASSPFDRGYIDTQYF TGTGCCAGCTCACCATTCGACAGGGGCTATATAGATACGCAGTATTTT
few TRBJ2-3 TRBV7-9 NA CASSFVGALPDTQYF TGTGCCAGCAGCTTCGTGGGAGCCCTACCAGATACGCAGTATTTT
NA TRBJ2-7 TRBV7-9 NA CASSLRGSYEQYF TGTGCCAGCAGCTTAAGAGGTTCCTACGAGCAGTACTTC
NA TRBJ2-1 TRBV4-1 NA CASSQGPSYNEQFF TGCGCCAGCAGCCAAGGGCCATCCTACAATGAGCAGTTCTTC
NA TRBJ1-4 TRBV9 TRBD1 CASSASSGTGSEKLFF TGTGCCAGCAGCGCCTCTTCCGGGACAGGGTCGGAAAAACTGTTTTTT
few TRBJ2-7 TRBV6-5 NA CASSYSEGAINEQYF TGTGCCAGCAGTTACTCGGAGGGGGCTATCAACGAGCAGTACTTC
few TRBJ2-7 TRBV6-1 TRBD2 CASSVARTSGTYEQYF TGTGCCAGCAGTGTCGCCCGGACTAGCGGCACCTACGAGCAGTACTTC
few TRBJ2-1 TRBV2 NA CASKMGSQWRDEQFF TGTGCCAGCAAGATGGGTAGTCAGTGGCGGGATGAGCAGTTCTTC
NA TRBJ2-2 TRBV5-1 TRBD1 CASSSRQGANTGELFF TGCGCCAGCAGCTCCCGACAGGGTGCGAACACCGGGGAGCTGTTTTTT
NA TRBJ2-5 TRBV7-2 NA CASSLEREETQYF TGTGCCAGCAGCTTAGAGAGGGAGGAGACCCAGTACTTC
NA TRBJ2-7 TRBV11-2 TRBD2 CASSDLHRGGNPLEQYF TGTGCCAGCAGCGACTTGCACCGGGGGGGGAATCCTCTTGAGCAGTACTTC
NA TRBJ2-3 TRBV5-4 NA CASSFPGRGQYF TGTGCCAGCAGCTTTCCTGGTCGGGGGCAGTATTTT
NA TRBJ2-3 TRBV27 NA CASRDSADTQYF TGTGCCAGCAGGGATAGCGCAGATACGCAGTATTTT
NA TRBJ2-3 TRBV5-6 NA CASSFVDYPNTDTQYF TGTGCCAGCAGCTTTGTGGACTACCCCAACACAGATACGCAGTATTTT
few TRBJ2-3 TRBV13 TRBD2 CASSLRASGEEDTQYF TGTGCCAGCAGCTTAAGGGCTAGCGGGGAGGAAGATACGCAGTATTTT
NA TRBJ1-6 TRBV9 NA CASSVDSNSPLHF TGTGCCAGCAGCGTAGATAGTAATTCACCCCTCCACTTT
NA TRBJ2-3 TRBV18 TRBD1 CASSPLQGSTDTQYF TGTGCCAGCTCACCCTTACAGGGGAGCACAGATACGCAGTATTTT